What follows are 27 T cell receptor beta chains derived from one specimen sequenced in a study of identical twins. Each CDR3 protein gets one entry after TCRdb re-called the 5' RACE reads with MiXCR. In the table there are around 1.7 million distinct CDR3 sequences, about 31% of which are singletons. Source material: cord blood. These receptors came from a newborn girl in good health.

This chain joins TRBV12-3 or TRBV12-4 and TRBJ2-7; TRBD2 is a possible D gene (5 bases). This CDR3 has 12 residues. The V end was cut by 1 base, the J end by 9 bases, with 10 bases between. CDR3 sequence (DNA): TGTGCCAGCAGTTTAGTTTACGAGGGGCAGTACTTC. It specifies CASSLVYEGQYF.

The chain joins TRBV18 to TRBJ2-5; TRBD1 might be the D (6 bases). The germline V and J ends were trimmed by 0 bases and 4 bases, with 15 bases remaining between them. This CDR3 contains 16 residues. Germline V gene lookup returns CDR1 KGHSH and CDR2 LQKENI. The CDR3, as DNA: TGTGCCAGCTCACCACCGTTCAGGGGCGCCGGAGAGACCCAGTACTTC. Translation gives CASSPPFRGAGETQYF.

This clonotype was detected only a few times. The genes are TRBV12-3 or TRBV12-4 and TRBJ1-1, with a weak D call TRBD1 (5 bases). V dropped 4 bases and J dropped 0 bases, with 12 bases sitting between them. This CDR3 region has 15 residues. The CDR3 sequence: CASSSPGIMNTEAFF. CDR3 sequence (DNA): TGTGCCAGCAGTTCTCCAGGGATAATGAACACTGAAGCTTTCTTT.

In this sample, this clonotype turned up a few times. The chain has TRBV25-1 and TRBJ2-3; 7 bases fit TRBD2. The V gene's germline CDR1 is MGHDK and CDR2 SYGVNS. V shed 5 bases and J 5 bases; nucleotides not matched to a gene: 4. CDR3 size: 13 residues. The CDR3 protein is CASSQGGEDTQYF. The CDR3 DNA reads TGTGCCAGCAGTCAGGGAGGGGAAGATACGCAGTATTTT.

The chain employs TRBV25-1 and TRBJ1-2; possibly TRBD1 for D (5 bases). This CDR3 comprises 13 residues. Germline V gene sequence: CDR1 MGHDK, CDR2 SYGVNS. With 7 bases removed from V and 2 bases from J, the gap between germline ends came to 11 bases. The CDR3 nucleotides are TGTGCCAGCAAGCAGGGCTCAAACTATGGCTACACCTTC. Amino acids: CASKQGSNYGYTF.

This clonotype was recorded many times. At one end, the junction sequence differs from germline, possibly due to a read error. The V and J genes are TRBV5-1 and TRBJ2-1; TRBD2 might be the D (5 bases). The CDR3 spans 14 residues. Germline V CDR1 and CDR2: SGHRS, YFSETQ. The CDR3 bases are TGTGCCAGCAGCCCCCGGGACTCCTACAATGAGCAGTTCTTC. Translation gives CASSPRDSYNEQFF.

This clonotype was picked up a small number of times. The chain joins TRBV7-6 to TRBJ2-1, with TRBD1 as a possible D gene (5 bases). There are 16 residues in the CDR3. The germline CDR1 and CDR2 sequences are SGHVS and FNYEAQ. Trimming removed 0 bases at V and 4 bases at J, with 13 bases between. The CDR3 loop reads CASSLAPDKPYNEQFF. The DNA for the CDR3 is TGTGCCAGCAGCTTAGCCCCGGACAAGCCGTACAATGAGCAGTTCTTC. The full variable domain, completed using reference TRBV7-6 and TRBJ2-1, is GAGVSQSPRYKVTKRGQDVALRCDPISGHVSLYWYRQALGQGPEFLTYFNYEAQQDKSGLPNDRFSAERPEGSISTLTIQRTEQRDSAMYRCASSLAPDKPYNEQFFGPGTRLTVL.

There are a few counts of this clonotype. The gene calls are TRBV5-1 and TRBJ2-2, with TRBD2 as a possible D gene (7 bases). Deletions cut 4 bases from V and 0 bases from J, with 10 bases between. Germline assignment: CDR1 SGHRS and CDR2 YFSETQ. This CDR3 region has 15 residues. CDR3: CASSTGGANTGELFF. CDR3 sequence (DNA): TGCGCCAGCAGCACGGGGGGCGCGAACACCGGGGAGCTGTTTTTT.

V gene TRBV3-1 combines with J gene TRBJ2-3; no clear D. The germline V gene encodes CDR1 LGHDT and CDR2 YNNKEL (reference sequence). V was clipped by 3 bases and J by 8 bases, with 9 bases between them. The CDR3 covers 12 residues. The CDR3 spells CASSQNRVTQYF. CDR3 in DNA: TGTGCCAGCAGCCAGAATCGGGTTACGCAGTATTTT.

This chain uses TRBV2 with TRBJ2-3; 10 bases are a match to TRBD1. The CDR3 is made up of 14 amino acids. Trimming took 6 bases from V and 4 from J; bases not matched to a gene: 4. Germline V lookup: CDR1 SNHLY, CDR2 FYNNEI. DNA for the CDR3: TGTGCCAGCAGGGGGACAGGGGAGGCAGATACGCAGTATTTT. Amino acids: CASRGTGEADTQYF.

The rearrangement links TRBV28 to TRBJ1-1; TRBD1 might be the D (5 bases). This CDR3 region has 17 residues. Germline loops: CDR1 MDHEN, CDR2 SYDVKM. The V and J ends lost 7 bases and 0 bases respectively, with 21 bases between them. DNA for the CDR3: TGTGCCAGCACCTTAGGGGAGTTCAGGTACATGAACACTGAAGCTTTCTTT. Translation: CASTLGEFRYMNTEAFF.

This sequence joins TRBV2 and TRBJ1-5; tentative D call: TRBD1 (5 bases). Per the germline V gene, CDR1 is SNHLY and CDR2 is FYNNEI. CDR3 length equals 15 residues. V lost 3 bases, J lost 5 bases, and 14 bases lay in between. CDR3 residues: CASSDWGAPDQPQHF. CDR3 in DNA: TGTGCCAGCAGTGATTGGGGCGCCCCGGATCAGCCCCAGCATTTT.

The chain uses TRBV28 and TRBJ2-1; 12 positions agree with TRBD2. This CDR3 has 17 residues. V lost 5 bases to trimming and J lost 6 bases; unmatched junction nucleotides: 11. Per germline, CDR1 MDHEN and CDR2 SYDVKM. The CDR3: CASSHPSSGRAPNEQFF. The CDR3 DNA reads as TGTGCCAGCAGTCACCCCTCTAGCGGGAGGGCCCCCAATGAGCAGTTCTTC.

J is TRBJ1-6 and V is TRBV7-2; TRBD1 is a possible D gene (5 bases). V gave up 5 bases and J gave up 0 bases, with 14 bases separating them. Per the germline V gene, CDR1 is SGHTA and CDR2 is FQGNSA. The CDR3 contains 17 residues. This CDR3 reads CASSPRRGSSYNSPLHF. CDR3 coding DNA: TGTGCCAGCAGCCCCCGGAGGGGTAGCTCCTATAATTCACCCCTCCACTTT.

CDR3 bases: TGTGCCAGCAGAGCAGCCCTCTGGGACATTCAGTACTTC. Residues: CASRAALWDIQYF. The V and J genes are TRBV28 and TRBJ2-4; D not certain. The CDR3 is made up of 13 amino acids. V dropped 6 bases and J dropped 8 bases, with 14 bases sitting between them. Germline CDR1 and CDR2: MDHEN and SYDVKM.

This rearrangement joins TRBV4-1 to TRBJ1-2, with 9 bases fitting TRBD1. The germline CDR1 and CDR2 sequences are MGHRA and YSYEKL. The CDR3 is 16 amino acids. The V segment lost 2 bases and the J segment 5 bases; nucleotides outside the gene matches: 9. CDR3 sequence reads: CASSQPFGQGRYGYTF. The CDR3 DNA follows: TGCGCCAGCAGCCAACCTTTCGGACAGGGGAGGTATGGCTACACCTTC.

This clonotype occurred a few times. The V and J genes are TRBV5-1 and TRBJ1-4; D is possibly TRBD1 (6 bases). V was shortened by 4 bases and J by 8 bases, with 15 bases between the two germline ends. The CDR3 sequence is 14 residues long. Germline V gene sequence: CDR1 SGHRS, CDR2 YFSETQ. The CDR3 region has the DNA TGCGCCAGCAGCCTTGGACAGAAAAAGGAAAAACTGTTTTTT. It specifies CASSLGQKKEKLFF.

The J gene is TRBJ2-7, the V gene TRBV20-1; TRBD1 matches at 8 bases. Germline values: CDR1 DFQATT, CDR2 SNEGSKA (reference sequence). CDR3 length: 14 residues. Unmatched junction bases numbered 6, after V lost 2 bases and J lost 3 bases. CDR3 sequence reads: CSARSDREGYEQYF. As DNA, the CDR3 is TGCAGTGCTAGATCGGACAGGGAAGGCTACGAGCAGTACTTC.

This clonotype was seen just once. V is TRBV2 and J is TRBJ1-4; a weak D match, TRBD1 (6 bases). CDR1 and CDR2 (germline): SNHLY, FYNNEI. Trimming shortened V by 1 base and J by 8 bases, and 14 bases separated the two germline ends. The CDR3 spans 15 residues. CDR3 bases: TGTGCCAGCAGTGAAGGGACGACAGGAACCGAAAAACTGTTTTTT. Protein product: CASSEGTTGTEKLFF.

As concerns this clonotype: This may come from a read error, since a much larger clone is one base off. The V and J genes are TRBV10-3 and TRBJ2-7; no definite D call. The DNA end favors TRBJ2-5, so the J call may be wrong. Germline V CDR1 and CDR2: ENHRY, SYGVKD. The CDR3 covers 15 residues. The CDR3 loop is CAISEPLGRIETQYF. CDR3 in DNA: TGTGCCATCAGTGAGCCCCTCGGCAGGATCGAGACCCAGTACTTC.

The chain is built from TRBV12-3 or TRBV12-4 and TRBJ1-6; D is possibly TRBD1 (5 bases). This CDR3 has 18 amino acids. V shed 0 bases and J shed 4 bases, with 16 bases lying between them. CDR3 region: CASSLAPIGGRYNSPLHF. The CDR3 coding sequence is TGTGCCAGCAGTTTAGCGCCTATTGGGGGTCGATATAATTCACCCCTCCACTTT.

The sample holds many counts of this clonotype. This chain connects TRBV6-1 to TRBJ2-4; D is perhaps TRBD1 (6 bases). The CDR3 consists of 12 residues. V lost 2 bases, J lost 13 bases, and 12 bases lay in between. CDR1 and CDR2 from the germline V gene are MNHNS and SASEGT. The CDR3 nucleotides read TGTGCCAGCAGTGAAAACCGGGACACACAGTACTTC. Its protein product is CASSENRDTQYF.

This clonotype was seen at least ten times. The chain employs TRBV5-1 and TRBJ2-4; D perhaps matches TRBD1 (6 bases). The V gene's germline CDR1 is SGHRS and CDR2 YFSETQ. With 0 bases removed from V and 2 bases from J, the gap between germline ends came to 12 bases. The CDR3 sequence is 16 residues long. The CDR3 DNA follows: TGCGCCAGCAGCTTGGACCCCCAGGGGACCAAAAACATTCAGTACTTC. It encodes CASSLDPQGTKNIQYF.

On this clonotype: This may be a read error: a much more frequent sequence differs by one nucleotide. V gene TRBV4-2 combines with J gene TRBJ2-3; unclear D gene. Germline V gene lookup returns CDR1 LGHNA and CDR2 YNFKEQ. CDR3 length: 14 amino acids. This CDR3 reads CASSPTAGTDMQYF. The DNA of the CDR3 is TGTGCCAGCAGCCCGACCGCCGGCACAGATATGCAGTATTTT.

This clonotype appeared many times. The germline gene is not matched at one end of the junction; a read error may be the cause. The chain uses TRBV25-1 and TRBJ2-3; D is tentatively TRBD1 or TRBD2 (5 bases each). CDR1 is MGHDK, CDR2 SYGVNS, per germline. The CDR3 has 14 residues. This chain's CDR3 is CASSERDSTDTQYF. CDR3 coding DNA: TGCGCCAGCAGCGAACGGGACAGCACAGATACGCAGTATTTT.

The V call is TRBV7-9, the J call TRBJ2-7, with a tentative D call TRBD1 (6 bases). The CDR3 length is 13 residues. Germline loops: CDR1 SEHNR, CDR2 FQNEAQ (reference sequence). The V gene lost 3 bases and the J gene lost 6 bases, with 12 bases spanning the gap. CDR3: CASSLDSAREQYF. The CDR3, as DNA: TGTGCCAGCAGCTTGGACAGCGCCCGCGAGCAGTACTTC.

The chain carries TRBV13 and TRBJ2-1; 12 nucleotides line up with TRBD2. The germline CDR1 and CDR2 sequences are PRHDT and FYEKMQ (reference sequence). The CDR3 covers 14 residues. Trimming at V came to 6 bases and at J to 8 bases, leaving 5 bases not matched to a gene. In DNA, the CDR3 is TGTGCCAGCAGACCCGGACTAGCGGGACATGAGCAGTTCTTC. Protein: CASRPGLAGHEQFF.